The rows below give T cell receptor beta chains drawn from one sample of a study of identical twins. MiXCR, applied by TCRdb to the 5' RACE reads, yields one record per CDR3 protein. The data contain about 900,000 distinct CDR3 sequences, roughly an eighth of them singletons. The same data also went into a second study, on yellow fever vaccine responses in identical twins.

Sequences were obtained from PBMCs. The receptors originated from a young woman in good health. The CDR3 runs from the conserved cysteine through the conserved F or W. The order of the fields is D gene, V gene, J gene, clone size, CDR3 DNA, CDR3 protein. The D gene is left open where the match is weak. Size is omitted from some rows. Given values are once, few, many or a class for expanded clones.

d_call: TRBD2
v_call: TRBV10-3
j_call: TRBJ2-3
clone_size: .
cdr3_nt: TGTGCCATCAGTGAGGCGCAGCGGGAGTTAGATACGCAGTATTTT
cdr3_aa: CAISEAQRELDTQYF

d_call: .
v_call: TRBV10-3
j_call: TRBJ2-3
clone_size: many
cdr3_nt: TGTGCCATCAGTGAGCGGGGGAGCACAGATACGCAGTATTTT
cdr3_aa: CAISERGSTDTQYF

d_call: .
v_call: TRBV6-5
j_call: TRBJ1-6
clone_size: .
cdr3_nt: TGTGCCAGCAGTCACAATCCGGCGACTTATAATTCACCCCTCCACTTT
cdr3_aa: CASSHNPATYNSPLHF

d_call: .
v_call: TRBV21-1
j_call: TRBJ1-2
clone_size: .
cdr3_nt: TGTGCCAGCAGCAAATTTCACCTAGACTATGGCTACACCTTC
cdr3_aa: CASSKFHLDYGYTF

d_call: .
v_call: TRBV6-2/TRBV6-3
j_call: TRBJ1-1
clone_size: few
cdr3_nt: TGTGCCAGCAGTTACTTGTTCGGGAACACTGAAGCTTTCTTT
cdr3_aa: CASSYLFGNTEAFF

d_call: .
v_call: TRBV20-1
j_call: TRBJ1-1
clone_size: many
cdr3_nt: TGCAGTGCCTCCGAGGGGCCCCGAGCGAACACTGAAGCTTTCTTT
cdr3_aa: CSASEGPRANTEAFF

d_call: TRBD2
v_call: TRBV29-1
j_call: TRBJ2-3
clone_size: .
cdr3_nt: TGCAGCGTTTCCCTGGGACTAGCGGGAGGGATGGGCACAGATACGCAGTATTTT
cdr3_aa: CSVSLGLAGGMGTDTQYF

d_call: TRBD2
v_call: TRBV28
j_call: TRBJ2-1
clone_size: .
cdr3_nt: TGTGCCAGCATTTCGCCCGGGGGGGCCGGGACCAATGAGCAGTTCTTC
cdr3_aa: CASISPGGAGTNEQFF

d_call: .
v_call: TRBV12-3/TRBV12-4
j_call: TRBJ2-2
clone_size: few
cdr3_nt: TGTGCCAGCAGGGGGATCACCGGGGAGCTGTTTTTT
cdr3_aa: CASRGITGELFF

d_call: TRBD1
v_call: TRBV12-3/TRBV12-4
j_call: TRBJ1-5
clone_size: many
cdr3_nt: TGTGCCAGCAGTCCCACAGGGGTTTTCCAGCCCCAGCATTTT
cdr3_aa: CASSPTGVFQPQHF

d_call: TRBD2
v_call: TRBV3-1
j_call: TRBJ2-2
clone_size: many
cdr3_nt: TGTGCCAGCAGCCAAAATGGGGGGGTCCGAAACACCGGGGAGCTGTTTTTT
cdr3_aa: CASSQNGGVRNTGELFF

d_call: TRBD1
v_call: TRBV7-9
j_call: TRBJ2-5
clone_size: once
cdr3_nt: TGTGCCAGCAGCTCGACAGGGATCCAGTACTTC
cdr3_aa: CASSSTGIQYF

d_call: TRBD1
v_call: TRBV25-1
j_call: TRBJ1-1
clone_size: .
cdr3_nt: TGTGCCAGCAGCCAGACAGGGTTGAACACTGAAGCTTTCTTT
cdr3_aa: CASSQTGLNTEAFF

d_call: .
v_call: TRBV7-9
j_call: TRBJ2-4
clone_size: .
cdr3_nt: TGTGCCAGCAGCCTTAGGGGGATGGACAAAAACATTCAGTACTTC
cdr3_aa: CASSLRGMDKNIQYF

d_call: .
v_call: TRBV10-3
j_call: TRBJ2-5
clone_size: .
cdr3_nt: TGTGCCATCAGCCGACTAGAGGATAGGGAGACCCAGTACTTC
cdr3_aa: CAISRLEDRETQYF

d_call: TRBD2
v_call: TRBV4-1
j_call: TRBJ2-5
clone_size: .
cdr3_nt: TGCGCCAGCAGCCAAGAACTAGCGGCAGCGGGTGGGACCCAGTACTTC
cdr3_aa: CASSQELAAAGGTQYF

d_call: .
v_call: TRBV12-3/TRBV12-4
j_call: TRBJ1-4
clone_size: .
cdr3_nt: TGTGCCAGCAGTTTTGTACTAACTAATGAAAAACTGTTTTTT
cdr3_aa: CASSFVLTNEKLFF

d_call: TRBD2
v_call: TRBV6-5
j_call: TRBJ2-1
clone_size: .
cdr3_nt: TGTGCCAGCAGTTACTCCAGCGGGGGGGCCGCCTACAATGAGCAGTTCTTC
cdr3_aa: CASSYSSGGAAYNEQFF

d_call: .
v_call: TRBV7-2
j_call: TRBJ1-4
clone_size: .
cdr3_nt: TGTGCCAGCAGCCCCGTAGGGTTAGATAATGAAAAACTGTTTTTT
cdr3_aa: CASSPVGLDNEKLFF

d_call: .
v_call: TRBV6-1
j_call: TRBJ2-5
clone_size: few
cdr3_nt: TGTGCCAGCAGTGAAGTGGGCAGAGCGGACCAAGAGACCCAGTACTTC
cdr3_aa: CASSEVGRADQETQYF

d_call: .
v_call: TRBV7-9
j_call: TRBJ1-3
clone_size: few
cdr3_nt: TGTGCCAGCACCCTAGCCGGGGGGATTTCTGGAAACACCATATATTTT
cdr3_aa: CASTLAGGISGNTIYF

d_call: .
v_call: TRBV20-1
j_call: TRBJ1-2
clone_size: few
cdr3_nt: TGCAGTGCTAGTGGAGACAGGAAATATGGCTACACCTTC
cdr3_aa: CSASGDRKYGYTF

d_call: .
v_call: TRBV10-3
j_call: TRBJ1-1
clone_size: .
cdr3_nt: TGTGCCATCTCTGGCAGGGGGAACACTGAAGCTTTCTTT
cdr3_aa: CAISGRGNTEAFF

d_call: TRBD2
v_call: TRBV28
j_call: TRBJ2-1
clone_size: few
cdr3_nt: TGTGCCAGCAGTTTACGAGCGGGGTCCTACAATGAGCAGTTCTTC
cdr3_aa: CASSLRAGSYNEQFF

d_call: TRBD2
v_call: TRBV10-3
j_call: TRBJ2-5
clone_size: .
cdr3_nt: TGTGCCATCAGTGAGTTTCGGGTAGCGGGGACGGAGACCCAGTACTTC
cdr3_aa: CAISEFRVAGTETQYF

d_call: TRBD1
v_call: TRBV6-5
j_call: TRBJ2-1
clone_size: .
cdr3_nt: TGTGCCAGCAGTTTCACAACAGGGGGTCCCTACAATGAGCAGTTCTTC
cdr3_aa: CASSFTTGGPYNEQFF

d_call: TRBD1
v_call: TRBV28
j_call: TRBJ1-3
clone_size: many
cdr3_nt: TGTGCCAGCTTGGAGACAGGGCGCCGAAACACCATATATTTT
cdr3_aa: CASLETGRRNTIYF

d_call: .
v_call: TRBV2
j_call: TRBJ1-1
clone_size: .
cdr3_nt: TGTGCCAGCAAAATGGAGAAGAACACTGAAGCTTTCTTT
cdr3_aa: CASKMEKNTEAFF

d_call: TRBD2
v_call: TRBV12-3/TRBV12-4
j_call: TRBJ2-2
clone_size: many
cdr3_nt: TGTGCCAGCAACCCGGGACTAGCAAGCGGGGAGCTGTTTTTT
cdr3_aa: CASNPGLASGELFF

d_call: TRBD2
v_call: TRBV15
j_call: TRBJ2-1
clone_size: .
cdr3_nt: TGTGCCACCAGCAGGGAGCGGGAGTGGAGTGAGCAGTTCTTC
cdr3_aa: CATSREREWSEQFF

d_call: .
v_call: TRBV28
j_call: TRBJ1-2
clone_size: many
cdr3_nt: TGTGCCAGCAGTACGACAGGACACTATGGCTACACCTTC
cdr3_aa: CASSTTGHYGYTF

d_call: .
v_call: TRBV9
j_call: TRBJ2-3
clone_size: .
cdr3_nt: TGTGCCAGCAGCGTGGGTGGGATTAGCACAGATACGCAGTATTTT
cdr3_aa: CASSVGGISTDTQYF

d_call: .
v_call: TRBV29-1
j_call: TRBJ2-3
clone_size: .
cdr3_nt: TGCAGCGTTGGGGCCGGGCGCACAGATACGCAGTATTTT
cdr3_aa: CSVGAGRTDTQYF

d_call: .
v_call: TRBV21-1
j_call: TRBJ2-3
clone_size: .
cdr3_nt: TGTGCCAGCAGCAAAGCCGGGCGGACAGGGGGCACCTCTGATACGCAGTATTTT
cdr3_aa: CASSKAGRTGGTSDTQYF

d_call: .
v_call: TRBV2
j_call: TRBJ2-3
clone_size: few
cdr3_nt: TGTGCCAGCACCCCGGGGGTGGATACGCAGTATTTT
cdr3_aa: CASTPGVDTQYF

d_call: TRBD1
v_call: TRBV7-9
j_call: TRBJ2-7
clone_size: few
cdr3_nt: TGTGCCAGCAGCTCATACAGGGGCAGATCCGAGCAGTACTTC
cdr3_aa: CASSSYRGRSEQYF

d_call: .
v_call: TRBV7-2
j_call: TRBJ1-4
clone_size: many
cdr3_nt: TGTGCCAGCAGCCGAGCGCTGGGGGCAACAGAAAAACTGTTTTTT
cdr3_aa: CASSRALGATEKLFF